Following are 26 T cell receptor beta chains from one sample sequenced in a study of radiotherapy plus CTLA-4 blockade in lung cancer. Assay used: immunoSEQ multiplex PCR; TCRdb lists only in-frame clones, some missing. This sample has about 97,000 clones, with about 70% found just once. The sequenced sample was peripheral blood, obtained from a patient treated with radiotherapy plus ipilimumab. Receptor source: a human donor with non-small cell lung cancer who had a partial response to radiotherapy plus ipilimumab. Some clones in this sample may be carry-over from other donors' samples.

This chain links TRBV2 with TRBJ1-2; 8 positions match TRBD1. The trim removed 7 bases at V and 4 bases at J, leaving 5 bases unmatched. Per germline, CDR1 SNHLY and CDR2 FYNNEI. This CDR3 spans 13 amino acids. The chain's CDR3 is CASIQGAGYGYTF. CDR3 DNA sequence: TGTGCCAGCATCCAGGGGGCCGGCTATGGCTACACCTTC.

The rearrangement joins TRBV29-1 to TRBJ2-7, with 8 bases matching TRBD1. Trimming took 2 bases from V and 3 from J; bases not matched to a gene: 3. Per germline, CDR1 SQVTM and CDR2 ANQGSEA. The CDR3 consists of 13 residues. The CDR3 DNA sequence: TGCAGCGTTGAAAAGGACAGGGACTACGAGCAGTACTTC. As protein: CSVEKDRDYEQYF.

A few counts support this clone. The chain uses TRBV6-6 and TRBJ1-2; 9 bases are a match to TRBD1. There are 16 residues in the CDR3. Germline CDR1 MNHNY, CDR2 SVGAGI (reference sequence). The V segment lost 0 bases and the J segment 6 bases; nucleotides outside the gene matches: 8. The CDR3 nucleotides read TGTGCCAGCAGTTACTCCGCAGTGGACAGGGGTCATGGCTACACCTTC. Translated, it gives CASSYSAVDRGHGYTF.

This chain joins TRBV18 and TRBJ2-1, with no clear D. Germline values: CDR1 KGHSH, CDR2 LQKENI. V lost 1 base to trimming and J lost 6 bases, with 13 bases between them. The CDR3 covers 15 residues. CDR3 sequence: CASSPLSRGFNEQFF. The CDR3 nucleotides read TGTGCCAGCTCACCACTGTCTCGCGGATTCAATGAGCAGTTCTTC.

J is TRBJ1-6 and V is TRBV18; no firm D call. Trimming removed 3 bases at V and 4 bases at J, with 16 bases between. The CDR3 extends over 17 amino acids. The germline V gene encodes CDR1 KGHSH and CDR2 LQKENI. For the CDR3, the DNA is TGTGCCAGCTCACCCTCGGCAGGCCGTTTTTATAATTCACCCCTCCACTTT. Translation gives CASSPSAGRFYNSPLHF.

This sequence joins TRBV30 and TRBJ1-5; D is undetermined. From germline, CDR1 is GTSNPN and CDR2 SVGIG (reference sequence). CDR3 length: 14 amino acids. V dropped 0 bases and J dropped 9 bases, with 15 bases sitting between them. This CDR3 reads CAWSVMAGNGPQHF. The CDR3 region has the DNA TGTGCCTGGAGTGTAATGGCTGGCAATGGGCCCCAGCATTTT. The variable domain in full, with the rest retrieved from reference TRBV30 and TRBJ1-5, is SQTIHQWPATLVQPVGSPLSLECTVEGTSNPNLYWYRQAAGRGLQLLFYSVGIGQISSEVPQNLSASRPQDRQFILSSKKLLLSDSGFYLCAWSVMAGNGPQHFGDGTRLSIL.

This chain joins TRBV5-5 and TRBJ1-3, with D uncertain. Per germline, CDR1 SGHKS and CDR2 YYEKEE (reference sequence). Trimming shortened V by 0 bases and J by 0 bases, and 13 bases separated the two germline ends. The length of the CDR3 is 17 residues. The CDR3 loop is CASSLGRSSSSGNTIYF. The CDR3 DNA reads as TGTGCCAGCAGCTTGGGGCGGAGTTCCTCCTCTGGAAACACCATATATTTT.

This clone was observed a handful of times. This sequence joins TRBV18 and TRBJ2-2, with D tentatively TRBD1 (6 bases). The length of the CDR3 is 16 residues. Germline V gene lookup returns CDR1 KGHSH and CDR2 LQKENI. Between the trimmed V and J ends, which lost 0 bases and 2 bases, there was a span of 10 bases. Here the CDR3 reads CASSPPGGLNTGELFF. The CDR3 nucleotides are TGTGCCAGCTCACCACCTGGGGGCTTAAACACCGGGGAGCTGTTTTTT.

This rearrangement joins TRBV6-5 to TRBJ1-4; D not resolved. Germline-derived CDR1 and CDR2 are MNHEY and SVGAGI. The CDR3 sequence is 16 residues long. V lost 0 bases to trimming and J lost 2 bases, with 10 bases between them. CDR3 residues: CASSYSPGSTNEKLFF. The CDR3 DNA follows: TGTGCCAGCAGTTACTCTCCGGGGAGCACTAATGAAAAACTGTTTTTT.

This chain uses TRBV19 with TRBJ2-7; TRBD1 matches at 7 bases. Per the germline V gene, CDR1 is LNHDA and CDR2 is SQIVND (reference sequence). The CDR3 has 15 amino acids. Unmatched junction bases numbered 10, after V lost 5 bases and J lost 3 bases. The CDR3 here is CASSRIPGQNYEQYF. As DNA, the CDR3 is TGTGCCAGTAGTCGAATTCCGGGACAGAACTACGAGCAGTACTTC.

The CDR3 is CASMTGTDNEQFF. The CDR3 DNA is TGTGCCAGTATGACAGGGACAGACAATGAGCAGTTCTTC. V and J are TRBV6-1 and TRBJ2-1, with TRBD1 matching 7 bases. Germline V lookup: CDR1 MNHNS, CDR2 SASEGT. The junction had 7 bases not matched to a gene; V was cut back by 9 bases and J by 5 bases. The CDR3 runs 13 residues.

This clone has a handful of counts. The genes are TRBV2 and TRBJ1-4, with D possibly being TRBD1 (6 bases). Germline V gene sequence: CDR1 SNHLY, CDR2 FYNNEI. This CDR3 is built from 15 residues. Trimming removed 3 bases from V and 8 bases from J, with 16 bases in between. The CDR3 coding sequence is TGTGCCAGCAGTGACGAACAGGGCACGGGCGAAAAACTGTTTTTT. Its protein is CASSDEQGTGEKLFF. The full variable domain, its missing parts supplied by reference TRBV2 and TRBJ1-4, is EPEVTQTPSHQVTQMGQEVILRCVPISNHLYFYWYRQILGQKVEFLVSFYNNEISEKSEIFDDQFSVERPDGSNFTLKIRSTKLEDSAMYFCASSDEQGTGEKLFFGSGTQLSVL.

This clone occurred a few times. The J gene is TRBJ2-7, the V gene TRBV10-2; D gene uncertain. CDR1 and CDR2 (germline): WSHSY, SAAADI. Between the trimmed V and J ends, which lost 6 bases and 5 bases, there was a span of 14 bases. The CDR3 is 13 amino acids. CDR3 region: CASRAPERNEQYF. The CDR3 DNA is TGCGCCAGCAGAGCGCCGGAGCGCAACGAGCAGTACTTC.

The chain uses TRBV28 and TRBJ2-3; 7 bases are a match to TRBD2. Germline CDR1 reads MDHEN; CDR2 reads SYDVKM. Trimming took 8 bases from V and 0 from J; bases not matched to a gene: 8. The length of the CDR3 is 15 residues. This CDR3 is CASLAGLASTDTQYF. CDR3 sequence (DNA): TGTGCCAGCTTAGCGGGCCTTGCTAGCACAGATACGCAGTATTTT.

The rearrangement uses TRBV15 and TRBJ2-2; 7 nucleotides align to TRBD2. J was trimmed by 1 base and V by 0 bases; bases with no gene match: 8. The CDR3 is 18 amino acids. Germline V gives CDR1 LNHNV, CDR2 YYDKDF (reference sequence). In DNA, the CDR3 is TGTGCCACCAGCAGAGATCTGGGGGGGAGGGAGAACACCGGGGAGCTGTTTTTT. Translation: CATSRDLGGRENTGELFF.

This clone turned up a few times. The CDR3 DNA sequence: TGTGCCAGCTCACCCGGGACAGGAAGCTCCTACGAGCAGTACTTC. This sequence encodes CASSPGTGSSYEQYF. The genes are TRBV18 and TRBJ2-7; 8 nucleotides line up with TRBD1. There are 15 residues in the CDR3. The V and J ends lost 3 bases and 0 bases, in that order; junction bases with no gene match: 4. The germline V gene has CDR1 KGHSH and CDR2 LQKENI.

This chain links TRBV29-1 with TRBJ2-2; weak D call: TRBD1 (5 bases). Trimming pared 0 bases from V and 3 bases from J, leaving 8 bases between. Germline assignment: CDR1 SQVTM and CDR2 ANQGSEA. CDR3 length equals 14 residues. CDR3 loop: CSVEETAYTGELFF. The CDR3 DNA reads as TGCAGCGTTGAAGAGACAGCCTACACCGGGGAGCTGTTTTTT.

This clone was observed a handful of times. V usage is TRBV19 and J usage is TRBJ1-1; 9 bases agree with TRBD1. Germline V gives CDR1 LNHDA, CDR2 SQIVND (reference sequence). V gave up 6 bases and J gave up 1 base; unmatched junction bases: 6. CDR3 length: 15 residues. The CDR3 bases are TGTGCCAGTAGGGGGGACAGGGTATCGAACACTGAAGCTTTCTTT. Residues: CASRGDRVSNTEAFF.

The V call is TRBV6-5, the J call TRBJ1-5; D uncertain. CDR3 length: 13 amino acids. CDR1 and CDR2 (germline): MNHEY, SVGAGI. V was pared by 4 bases and J by 7 bases, with 11 bases between. The DNA of the CDR3 is TGTGCCAGCAGTTGGGAGGGCACCCAGCCCCAGCATTTT. It is translated as CASSWEGTQPQHF.

The chain's CDR3 is CASTTTSGSTDTQYF. DNA for the CDR3: TGTGCCAGCACTACGACTAGCGGAAGCACAGATACGCAGTATTTT. This chain uses TRBV2 with TRBJ2-3; 9 bases line up with TRBD2. The V gene's germline CDR1 is SNHLY and CDR2 FYNNEI. After removal of 7 bases from V and 0 bases from J, the junction contained 5 bases not matched to a gene. This CDR3 comprises 15 residues.

This rearrangement joins TRBV10-3 to TRBJ1-4; D gene ambiguous. This CDR3 has 13 residues. Trimming removed 6 bases at V and 8 bases at J, with 13 bases between. CDR1 ENHRY and CDR2 SYGVKD come from the germline V gene. The CDR3 sequence: CAIRGRGQEKLFF. The DNA for the CDR3 is TGTGCCATCAGAGGGAGAGGTCAAGAAAAACTGTTTTTT.

V usage is TRBV10-3 and J usage is TRBJ2-7; TRBD1 aligns across 11 bases. This CDR3 spans 14 amino acids. The V segment lost 5 bases and the J segment 2 bases; nucleotides outside the gene matches: 2. Per the germline V gene, CDR1 is ENHRY and CDR2 is SYGVKD. As DNA, the CDR3 is TGTGCCATCAGTCGGGGACAGGGGGCCTACGAGCAGTACTTC. Its protein product is CAISRGQGAYEQYF.

The rearrangement joins TRBV18 to TRBJ1-4; possibly TRBD1 for D (5 bases). Trimming took 6 bases from V and 8 from J, leaving 19 bases between them. The CDR3 length is 15 residues. In germline, CDR1 is KGHSH, CDR2 LQKENI. This CDR3 is CASSAQKGQGEKLFF. Here the CDR3 DNA reads TGTGCCAGCTCGGCTCAAAAGGGGCAGGGAGAAAAACTGTTTTTT.

V gene TRBV9 combines with J gene TRBJ1-1, with D unresolved. The CDR3 totals 14 residues. Germline CDR1 SGDLS, CDR2 YYNGEE. V shed 4 bases and J shed 5 bases, with 15 bases lying between them. The CDR3 loop is CASSTRPGGTEAFF. The DNA for the CDR3 is TGTGCCAGCAGCACCCGCCCGGGTGGGACTGAAGCTTTCTTT.

The chain combines TRBV7-6 with TRBJ2-1; 7 bases map to TRBD1. The trim removed 8 bases at V and 7 bases at J, leaving 14 bases unmatched. Germline V gives CDR1 SGHVS, CDR2 FNYEAQ. The CDR3 extends over 15 amino acids. This CDR3 reads CASRGTIGTENEQFF. CDR3 DNA: TGTGCCAGCCGGGGAACGATCGGGACAGAAAATGAGCAGTTCTTC.

The chain couples TRBV6-5 to TRBJ2-7; TRBD2 agrees at 8 bases. Germline trimming cut 5 bases from V and 2 bases from J; bases unmatched to any gene: 5. The CDR3 spans 14 residues. Germline CDR1 reads MNHEY; CDR2 reads SVGAGI. CDR3 DNA: TGTGCCAGCAGTCCCCGGACTAGCCCCTACGAGCAGTACTTC. This translates into CASSPRTSPYEQYF.